This T cell receptor beta chain was observed in a study of T-cell memory formation after mild COVID-19. At the level of the study: TCR clusters largely stayed donor specific. Study outcomes and limitations: Pre-infection memory carried some responding clones, suggesting that cross-reactive memory joined. Mostly located in CM and EM were contracting CD4+ clones, with contracting CD8+ clones located in EMRA. Clones shrinking between day 15 and 85 showed a balanced CD4/CD8 split, and those that grew later tilted toward CD4+.

Germline-derived CDR1 and CDR2 are MNHEY and SMNVEV (reference sequence). CDR3 length: 14 amino acids. V lost 7 bases to trimming and J lost 0 bases, with 12 bases between them. TCRdb re-derived calls from the 5' RACE reads in MiXCR, one entry per CDR3 protein. Of just over 350,000 distinct CDR3 sequences in the sample, about an eighth are singletons; the top ten hold roughly a fifth. A word on this clonotype: Its antigen remains unidentified.

The sequencing sample was made of PBMCs or a T cell subset sorted from them (not recorded which). This sequence joins TRBV27 and TRBJ1-1; D gene ambiguous. This TCR was recovered from a man younger than 35 who had mild COVID-19 (a few samples of this study predate the infection). Cell type and time point are not known. Here the CDR3 DNA reads TGTGCCAGCATAGGAGGAGAACTGAACACTGAAGCTTTCTTT. Residues: CASIGGELNTEAFF.